This T cell receptor (beta chain) appears in the sequencing data of a study of technical replicates of blood from several donors. CDR1 is SGHTA and CDR2 is FQGNSA in the germline V gene. There are 15 residues in the CDR3. Deletions cut 6 bases from V and 0 bases from J, with 11 bases between. TCRdb's table, derived via immunoSEQ multiplex PCR, lists solely in-frame clones and lacks some. Of tens of thousands of clones in the sample, about 97% were seen once. Sequencing was carried out using T cells isolated from PBMCs. This sequence originates from a human donor in good health. The rearrangement uses TRBV7-2 and TRBJ1-4; no firm D call. CDR3 DNA: TGTGCCAGCAGTCGGGTGCAAGCAACTAATGAAAAACTGTTTTTT. This gives the protein CASSRVQATNEKLFF.